This TCR beta chain is drawn from a study of T cells in Graves' hyperthyroidism and ophthalmopathy. This CDR3 spans 15 amino acids. Germline CDR1 reads SGDLS; CDR2 reads YYNGEE. Trimming removed 4 bases from V and 3 bases from J; junction bases left unmatched: 6. The source material, RNA transcripts, was used to amplify TCR beta CDR3 regions. HTBI primers were the set used in a first-round RT-PCR of the TCR CDR3. TCRdb analysed the multiplex PCR reads with MiXCR anew, one entry per CDR3 protein. The sample carries 730,000 or so distinct CDR3 sequences, 18% recorded once. The chain joins TRBV9 to TRBJ2-3; 9 positions agree with TRBD2. The TCR originated in a woman aged 45-60 years with Graves' hyperthyroidism that later progressed to Graves' ophthalmopathy. Material: blood. CDR3 sequence reads: CASSPAAGGTDTQYF. CDR3 bases: TGTGCCAGCAGCCCCGCAGCGGGGGGAACAGATACGCAGTATTTT.